These 9 T cell receptor beta chains were all obtained from the same sample, sequenced in a study of shared clonotypes between healthy human individuals (TCRdb year 2020). The library was built by means of the immunoSEQ multiplex PCR assay. Drawn from immuneACCESS, this table holds only the in-frame rearrangements with V and J called that TCRdb kept. Clones are partly lost; checked studies trace under half to an unresolved V gene and leave the rest unexplained. The sample has about 2.4 million clones on record, roughly 93% of them singletons. The top ten hold around 0.4% of the sample. The specimen was naive CD4+ T cells from PBMCs. In light of the paper, this sample's cell subset or site label describes: CD45RA+ positively selected. These receptor sequences come from a man aged 18 to 29 in good health. Some clones in this sample may be carry-over from other donors' samples.

The gene calls are TRBV4-1 and TRBJ1-2; the D is unclear. The V gene lost 4 bases and the J gene lost 0 bases, with 18 bases spanning the gap. Germline lookup yields CDR1 MGHRA and CDR2 YSYEKL. This CDR3 contains 17 residues. The CDR3: CASSPGDRANSNYGYTF. As DNA, the CDR3 is TGCGCCAGCAGCCCAGGCGATAGGGCTAATTCTAACTATGGCTACACCTTC.

The rearrangement links TRBV10-3 to TRBJ2-7; D gene ambiguous. Germline V CDR1 and CDR2: ENHRY, SYGVKD. Deletions cut 6 bases from V and 1 base from J, with 22 bases between. The CDR3 consists of 17 residues. CDR3 residues: CAIRVPPSRLPSYEQYF. CDR3 in DNA: TGTGCCATCAGAGTACCTCCTTCGAGACTCCCTTCCTACGAGCAGTACTTC.

This clone occurred once. The CDR3 coding sequence is TGTGCCAGCAGCTTAGGAGGTCGTGGCGGGAGCAGAGAGACCCAGTACTTC. It encodes CASSLGGRGGSRETQYF. The J gene is TRBJ2-5, the V gene TRBV7-2; 7 bases are shared with TRBD2. This CDR3 comprises 17 residues. Per germline, CDR1 SGHTA and CDR2 FQGNSA. With V trimmed by 1 base and J by 4 bases, 12 bases remained unmatched.

Concerning this clone: Other DNA sequences in the same sample also yield this CDR3. V usage is TRBV7-9 and J usage is TRBJ2-7; 7 bases fit TRBD2. Germline-derived CDR1 and CDR2 are SEHNR and FQNEAQ (reference sequence). This CDR3 region has 13 residues. With 3 bases clipped from V and 4 bases from J, the junction kept 3 bases outside the gene matches. CDR3 nucleotides: TGTGCCAGCAGCTTGGCCGGGGGGTACGAGCAGTACTTC. Its protein product is CASSLAGGYEQYF.

CDR3 nucleotide sequence: TGTGCCAGCAGCGTAGCCCCGACTAGCGGGGCCCTCAATGAGCAGTTCTTC. Translated: CASSVAPTSGALNEQFF. The V gene is TRBV9, the J gene TRBJ2-1; 11 bases are a match to TRBD2. Per the germline V gene, CDR1 is SGDLS and CDR2 is YYNGEE. The CDR3 is made up of 17 amino acids. Germline trimming cut 0 bases from V and 6 bases from J; bases unmatched to any gene: 8.

This rearrangement joins TRBV18 to TRBJ2-2, with D unclear. Trimming stripped 5 bases from V and 2 bases from J, with 12 bases between. CDR1 and CDR2 (germline): KGHSH, LQKENI. The CDR3 totals 15 residues. The CDR3 nucleotides read TGTGCCAGCTCAGGCGAAATCCAAAACACCGGGGAGCTGTTTTTT. It specifies CASSGEIQNTGELFF.

This chain connects TRBV27 to TRBJ2-3, with D perhaps assigned TRBD1 or TRBD2 (5 bases each). Germline CDR1 and CDR2: MNHEY and SMNVEV (reference sequence). The length of the CDR3 is 13 residues. V was clipped by 6 bases and J by 3 bases, with 10 bases between them. The chain's CDR3 is CASRPGPTDTQYF. CDR3 coding DNA: TGTGCCAGCAGGCCGGGACCTACAGATACGCAGTATTTT.

The V call is TRBV18, the J call TRBJ1-1; D may be TRBD1 (5 bases). CDR3 size: 15 residues. With 1 base removed from V and 3 bases from J, the gap between germline ends came to 12 bases. Germline CDR1 reads KGHSH; CDR2 reads LQKENI. The CDR3 spells CASSPRQVGDTEAFF. The CDR3 coding sequence is TGTGCCAGCTCACCACGGCAGGTGGGGGACACTGAAGCTTTCTTT. The entire variable domain, with the rest obtained from reference TRBV18 and TRBJ1-1, is as follows: NAGVMQNPRHLVRRRGQEARLRCSPMKGHSHVYWYRQLPEEGLKFMVYLQKENIIDESGMPKERFSAEFPKEGPSILRIQQVVRGDSAAYFCASSPRQVGDTEAFFGQGTRLTVV.

This clone was detected only once. CDR3 DNA: TGTGCCAGCAGTTACGACAGGGGAAGGGAAAAACTGTTTTTT. Translated, it gives CASSYDRGREKLFF. The chain recombines TRBV6-5 with TRBJ1-4; 8 bases map to TRBD1. The CDR3 loop spans 14 amino acids. The ends lost 2 bases at V and 8 bases at J; junction bases unmatched: 4. From germline, CDR1 is MNHEY and CDR2 SVGAGI.